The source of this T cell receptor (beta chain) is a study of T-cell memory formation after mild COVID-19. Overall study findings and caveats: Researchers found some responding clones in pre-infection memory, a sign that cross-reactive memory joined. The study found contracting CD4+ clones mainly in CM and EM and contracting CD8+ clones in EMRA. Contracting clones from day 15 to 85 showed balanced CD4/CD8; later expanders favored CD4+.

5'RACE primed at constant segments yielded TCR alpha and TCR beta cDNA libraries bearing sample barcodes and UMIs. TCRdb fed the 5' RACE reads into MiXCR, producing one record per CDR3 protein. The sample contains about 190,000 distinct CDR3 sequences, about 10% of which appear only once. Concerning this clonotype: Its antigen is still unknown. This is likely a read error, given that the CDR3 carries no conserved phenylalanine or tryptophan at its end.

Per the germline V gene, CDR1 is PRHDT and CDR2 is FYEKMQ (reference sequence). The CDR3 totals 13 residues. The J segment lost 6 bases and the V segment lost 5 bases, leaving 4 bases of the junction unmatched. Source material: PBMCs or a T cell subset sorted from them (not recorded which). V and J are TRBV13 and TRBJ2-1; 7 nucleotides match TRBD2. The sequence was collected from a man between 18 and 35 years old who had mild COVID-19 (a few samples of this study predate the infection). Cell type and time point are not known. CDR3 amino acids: CASSRRGSNEQFL. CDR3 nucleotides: TGTGCCAGCAGCCGGCGGGGGTCCAATGAGCAGTTCTTA.